This T cell receptor beta chain was documented in a study of cytomegalovirus exposure and HLA in healthy donors. Whole-study findings and limits: There were reportedly fewer N-insertions in an Asian-associated ancestry cluster than the approximately 670-donor mean, in a later analysis. Exclusion as indistinguishable affected some V segments, including TRBV6-2 and TRBV6-3.

As for this clone: What it binds is unknown.

The PCR made use of 60 Vbeta and 13 Jbeta primers. TCRdb's copy holds only in-frame clones and misses some; the assay was immunoSEQ multiplex PCR. Of roughly 250,000 clones in the sample, 80% to 90% were seen once. CDR3 length: 16 amino acids. The V gene's germline CDR1 is MNHEY and CDR2 SMNVEV (reference sequence). V lost 5 bases to trimming and J lost 0 bases; unmatched junction nucleotides: 5. The sequenced sample was PBMCs. This rearrangement joins TRBV27 to TRBJ2-1; 9 bases map to TRBD2. The clonotype originates from a woman aged 35 to 49 in good health and CMV-seropositive. The DNA of the CDR3 is TGTGCCAGCAGTGAAAATAGCGGGAGCTCCTACAATGAGCAGTTCTTC. Protein product: CASSENSGSSYNEQFF.